Listed below are T cell receptor beta chains from one sample, sequenced in a study of T cells in Graves' hyperthyroidism and ophthalmopathy. Each CDR3 protein gets one entry after TCRdb re-called the multiplex PCR reads with MiXCR. The repertoire holds hundreds of thousands of distinct CDR3 sequences, with about 22% as singletons. Sequencing was carried out using blood. The receptors here all came from an older woman with Graves' ophthalmopathy. CDR3s include the opening cysteine and the closing phenylalanine or tryptophan. The order of the fields is D gene, V gene, J gene, clone size, CDR3 DNA, CDR3 protein. The D gene is left open where the match is weak. The size field is filled for only some rows; it gives once, few, many or a size class.

>.|TRBV20-1|TRBJ1-6|.
TGCAGTGCTAGTTGGGGCGCAGGGGATAATTCACCCCTCCACTTT
CSASWGAGDNSPLHF
>.|TRBV7-9|TRBJ1-4|once
TGTGCCAGCAGACAAGACGGGGGGACGGCTAATGAAAAACTGTTTTTT
CASRQDGGTANEKLFF
>.|TRBV24-1|TRBJ2-1|.
TGTGCCACCAGGCGGGACGACCCCTCCTACAATGAGCAGTTCTTC
CATRRDDPSYNEQFF
>.|TRBV10-3|TRBJ2-1|.
TGTGCCATCAAAGACCCTTCGGCGGGCCGATTCAATGAGCAGTTCTTC
CAIKDPSAGRFNEQFF
>.|TRBV28|TRBJ1-2|.
TGTGCCAGCAGTCCCGGGACATGGAATGGCTACACCTTC
CASSPGTWNGYTF
>.|TRBV7-8|TRBJ1-2|few
TGTGCCAGCAGCTTAGAAGGGACCCAATACGCCTATGGCTACACCTTC
CASSLEGTQYAYGYTF
>.|TRBV7-3|TRBJ2-3|.
TGTGCCAGCAACTTGGGGGCCTCTCCTTTTAGCACAGATACGCAGTATTTT
CASNLGASPFSTDTQYF
>TRBD2|TRBV20-1|TRBJ2-1|few
TGCAGTGCTAGCACTAGCGGGAGATCCTACAATGAGCAGTTCTTC
CSASTSGRSYNEQFF
>TRBD1|TRBV24-1|TRBJ2-5|.
TGTGCCACCAGTGATCCCGGGACAGAGAAAGAGACCCAGTACTTC
CATSDPGTEKETQYF
>TRBD1|TRBV20-1|TRBJ2-1|.
TGCAGTGCTAGAGGGGACAGGGGTTCGTTGGCGCAGTTCTTC
CSARGDRGSLAQFF
>TRBD1|TRBV5-1|TRBJ2-7|few
TGCGCCAGCAGCCCGGGACAGTTTTCCTACGAGCAGTACTTC
CASSPGQFSYEQYF
>.|TRBV6-1|TRBJ1-6|few
TGTGCCAGCAGTTCCCCGGGATCGTCCCTCCACTTT
CASSSPGSSLHF
>TRBD1|TRBV3-1|TRBJ1-1|many
TGTGCCAGCAGCCAAGTGCAGGGGGTTGCAGCTTTCTTT
CASSQVQGVAAFF
>.|TRBV15|TRBJ2-7|.
TGTGCCACCAGCAGAGAGGACCCGGGGGTAGGCTACGAGCAGTACTTC
CATSREDPGVGYEQYF
>TRBD1|TRBV12-3/TRBV12-4|TRBJ1-1|many
TGTGCCAGCAGGACAGGGGGGGCGAACACTGAAGCTTTCTTT
CASRTGGANTEAFF
>.|TRBV7-2|TRBJ2-5|few
TGTGCCAGCAGCTTAGGGGTAGCGGAGACCCAGTACTTC
CASSLGVAETQYF
>TRBD2|TRBV2|TRBJ2-1|many
TGTGCCAGCGGGGGGACTAGCGGAAATGAGCAGTTCTTC
CASGGTSGNEQFF
>.|TRBV27|TRBJ1-2|.
TGTGCCAGCAGTTTTTCGACATTTGGTGGCTACACCTTC
CASSFSTFGGYTF
>TRBD1|TRBV7-9|TRBJ2-1|few
TGTGCCAGCAGCTTAGGAGGTTGGGACAGGTACAATGAGCAGTTCTTC
CASSLGGWDRYNEQFF
>.|TRBV19|TRBJ1-1|.
TGTGCCAGTGCAGGAGGTGGAGGGACGAACACTGAAGCTTTCTTT
CASAGGGGTNTEAFF
>TRBD2|TRBV2|TRBJ2-1|.
TGTGCCAGCGCACTAGCGGGAGGGGGTTCCTACAATGAGCAGTTCTTC
CASALAGGGSYNEQFF
>.|TRBV5-4|TRBJ2-6|.
TGTGCCAGCAAGGACCGGGTGGCCAACGTCCTGACTTTC
CASKDRVANVLTF
>.|TRBV27|TRBJ2-6|few
TGTGCCAGCAGCCAGGGTACTGGGGCCAACGTCCTGACTTTC
CASSQGTGANVLTF
>.|TRBV12-3/TRBV12-4|TRBJ2-3|.
TGTGCCATCGGTTGGGGATCCCGAACAGATACGCAGTATTTT
CAIGWGSRTDTQYF
>TRBD2|TRBV3-1|TRBJ2-3|few
TGTGCCAGCAGCCTTTGGCGGGGAGGGGACACAGATACGCAGTATTTT
CASSLWRGGDTDTQYF
>.|TRBV6-6|TRBJ2-5|.
TGTGCCAGCAGTTACAGGATGGGAGGACGGAAACAAGAGACCCAGTACTTC
CASSYRMGGRKQETQYF
>.|TRBV7-2|TRBJ2-5|few
TGTGCCAGCAGCCAAACAACCGGGACCCGGAGGGAGACCCAGTACTTC
CASSQTTGTRRETQYF
>.|TRBV19|TRBJ1-4|.
TGTGCCAGTAGTTCAACCGGGAGGGAAAAACTGTTTTTT
CASSSTGREKLFF
>TRBD1|TRBV5-4|TRBJ2-3|.
TGTGCCAGCAGCTTGGCCAGGGGGTACAGCACAGATACGCAGTATTTT
CASSLARGYSTDTQYF
>.|TRBV30|TRBJ2-2|.
TGTGCCTGGACCACTTATCACACCGGGGAGCTGTTTTTT
CAWTTYHTGELFF
>.|TRBV3-1|TRBJ2-7|few
TGTGCCAGCAGCACCCGCGGGGCTGTGAACTACGAGCAGTACTTC
CASSTRGAVNYEQYF
>.|TRBV28|TRBJ2-7|few
TGTGCCAGCAGTTCAGTCATGAGGAACGAGCAGTACTTC
CASSSVMRNEQYF
>.|TRBV5-1|TRBJ1-2|few
TGCGCCAGCAGAAAAGAGCTGCAGGGCTATGGCTACACCTTC
CASRKELQGYGYTF
>TRBD2|TRBV2|TRBJ2-3|many
TGTGCCAGCAGGCGACTAGCGAGGAGCACAGATACGCAGTATTTT
CASRRLARSTDTQYF
>.|TRBV3-1|TRBJ1-4|.
TGTGCCAGCAGCCAAGCCGGAGTGGCTGATGAAAAACTGTTTTTT
CASSQAGVADEKLFF
>.|TRBV10-1|TRBJ2-1|.
TGCGCCAGCAGTGAGTCGTCGCATGAGCAGTTCTTC
CASSESSHEQFF
>.|TRBV19|TRBJ2-5|.
TGTGCCAGTAGTATACGGAAAGGGAAAGAGACCCAGTACTTC
CASSIRKGKETQYF
>.|TRBV9|TRBJ2-5|few
TGTGCCAGCAGCGATCGGGGGACTGGCCAAGAGACCCAGTACTTC
CASSDRGTGQETQYF
>.|TRBV4-2|TRBJ2-2|.
TGTGCCAGCAGCCAAGAGAGAGCGAACACCGGGGAGCTGTTTTTT
CASSQERANTGELFF
>.|TRBV20-1|TRBJ2-1|.
TGCAGTGCTAGAGGTGGACTCGTGCAAGGTGAGCAGTTCTTC
CSARGGLVQGEQFF
>TRBD2|TRBV9|TRBJ2-5|.
TGTGCCAGCAGCGTAGGACTAGCGGAGGGCATAGAGACCCAGTACTTC
CASSVGLAEGIETQYF
>TRBD2|TRBV20-1|TRBJ2-5|many
TGCAGTGCTAGTTATGGTAGCGGGGGACAAGAGACCCAGTACTTC
CSASYGSGGQETQYF
>TRBD2|TRBV2|TRBJ2-5|.
TGTGCCAGCAGTGATGCTAGCGGGAGCAGAGAGACCCAGTACTTC
CASSDASGSRETQYF
>.|TRBV5-1|TRBJ2-1|few
TGCGCCAGCAGCTTGGGCGAAACCTACAATGAGCAGTTCTTC
CASSLGETYNEQFF
>TRBD1|TRBV2|TRBJ1-4|.
TGTGCCAGCAGTGACAGGGGGGTGGGTGAAAAACTGTTTTTT
CASSDRGVGEKLFF
>TRBD2|TRBV6-2/TRBV6-3|TRBJ2-3|.
TGTGCCAGCACTTGGCGGGAGGGTGATACGCAGTATTTT
CASTWREGDTQYF
>.|TRBV4-1|TRBJ1-1|.
TGCGCCAGCAGCCCCTGGAAGGGGGGAGACACTGAAGCTTTCTTT
CASSPWKGGDTEAFF
>.|TRBV7-8|TRBJ2-2|many
TGTGCCAGCAGCTTAATGGACTCCCAAAGGGAGCTGTTTTTT
CASSLMDSQRELFF
>.|TRBV12-3/TRBV12-4|TRBJ2-2|many
TGTGCCAGCAGTTTCGGACTGTTAGACACCGGGGAGCTGTTTTTT
CASSFGLLDTGELFF
>.|TRBV29-1|TRBJ2-3|many
TGCAGCGTTGATCAGGGGAGGGGAGATACGCAGTATTTT
CSVDQGRGDTQYF
>.|TRBV6-2/TRBV6-3|TRBJ2-3|.
TGTGCCAGCAGTTACTGGCCTCCAGATACGCAGTATTTT
CASSYWPPDTQYF
>.|TRBV11-2|TRBJ2-6|few
TGTGCCAGCAGCCTGACCCCGCAGGCTAGCTCTGGGGCCAACGTCCTGACTTTC
CASSLTPQASSGANVLTF
>TRBD2|TRBV29-1|TRBJ2-1|.
TGCAGCGTTGTGACTAGCGGGGGTATGGGGAATGAGCAGTTCTTC
CSVVTSGGMGNEQFF
>.|TRBV11-2|TRBJ2-3|many
TGTGCCAGCAGGCGGGGTGGGACAGATACGCAGTATTTT
CASRRGGTDTQYF
>.|TRBV12-3/TRBV12-4|TRBJ2-2|few
TGTGCCTCGGGGCTAGCTTATCCCAGGGAGCTGTTTTTT
CASGLAYPRELFF
>.|TRBV10-3|TRBJ1-1|many
TGTGCCATCAGTGAGTCGGGGGGAGGTAGGAACACTGAAGCTTTCTTT
CAISESGGGRNTEAFF
>TRBD1|TRBV28|TRBJ1-4|.
TGTGCCAGCAGTACAGGACAGGGTAGAGAAAAACTGTTTTTT
CASSTGQGREKLFF
>.|TRBV12-3/TRBV12-4|TRBJ1-6|.
TGTGCCAGCAGTTTATTGCGGAATTCACCCCTCCACTTT
CASSLLRNSPLHF
>.|TRBV6-1|TRBJ2-2|few
TGTGCCAGCACCCTAATGACTAGTCTCGTTGCCGGGGAGCTGTTTTTT
CASTLMTSLVAGELFF